These 14 T cell receptor beta chains were sequenced from one sample in a study of blood T cell repertoires in COVID-19. Measured with immunoSEQ multiplex PCR; TCRdb has only the in-frame clones, and not every one. The table lists around 150,000 clones, approximately 90% of them singletons. The sample consisted of peripheral blood. Every receptor here comes from a human donor in a cohort sampled during active COVID-19.

The rearrangement uses TRBV7-2 and TRBJ2-3; no reliable D call. Germline CDR1 and CDR2: SGHTA and FQGNSA. Trimming removed 2 bases from V and 2 bases from J, with 8 bases in between. CDR3 length: 14 residues. CDR3 region: CASSLSRSTDTQYF. In nucleotides, the CDR3 is TGTGCCAGCAGCTTAAGCCGGTCCACAGATACGCAGTATTTT.

The gene calls are TRBV18 and TRBJ1-1; D perhaps matches TRBD1 (6 bases). The germline V gene has CDR1 KGHSH and CDR2 LQKENI. The CDR3 totals 15 residues. V was pared by 1 base and J by 2 bases, with 11 bases between. The CDR3 region is CASSPLDSGNTEAFF. The CDR3 nucleotides read TGTGCCAGCTCACCACTGGACAGTGGCAACACTGAAGCTTTCTTT. The full variable domain, completed using reference TRBV18 and TRBJ1-1, is NAGVMQNPRHLVRRRGQEARLRCSPMKGHSHVYWYRQLPEEGLKFMVYLQKENIIDESGMPKERFSAEFPKEGPSILRIQQVVRGDSAAYFCASSPLDSGNTEAFFGQGTRLTVV.

The chain employs TRBV19 and TRBJ2-7, with 9 bases fitting TRBD2. The V segment lost 5 bases and the J segment 0 bases; nucleotides outside the gene matches: 8. CDR3 length: 16 amino acids. Germline V gene data show CDR1 as LNHDA and CDR2 as SQIVND (reference sequence). CDR3 nucleotide sequence: TGTGCCAGTAGTTCGTATTCAGCGGGAGGCTCCTACGAGCAGTACTTC. This gives the protein CASSSYSAGGSYEQYF.

In its sample, this clone was seen once. This chain uses TRBV28 with TRBJ1-1; TRBD1 matches at 7 bases. With 2 bases clipped from V and 1 base from J, the junction kept 4 bases outside the gene matches. Germline CDR1 is MDHEN and CDR2 is SYDVKM. This CDR3 has 15 residues. CDR3 nucleotides: TGTGCCAGCAGTTTAACCTGGACAGGGAACACTGAAGCTTTCTTT. It translates to CASSLTWTGNTEAFF.

The rearrangement links TRBV5-1 to TRBJ2-1, with TRBD2 matching over 11 bases. V shed 3 bases and J 5 bases; nucleotides not matched to a gene: 13. Germline V gene lookup returns CDR1 SGHRS and CDR2 YFSETQ. The CDR3 is 18 amino acids. DNA for the CDR3: TGCGCCAGCAGCTCGAGACTAGCGGGAAGGGCCGTCGACAATGAGCAGTTCTTC. This sequence encodes CASSSRLAGRAVDNEQFF.

This chain joins TRBV5-5 and TRBJ2-7; 8 positions match TRBD1. J lost 3 bases, V lost 3 bases, and 8 bases had no gene match. Germline CDR1 SGHKS, CDR2 YYEKEE (reference sequence). The CDR3 runs 15 residues. CDR3 residues: CASSYLPGTGYEQYF. Here the CDR3 DNA reads TGTGCCAGCAGCTACCTTCCCGGGACAGGCTACGAGCAGTACTTC.

This clone has just one count. The gene calls are TRBV28 and TRBJ2-2, with 10 bases that match TRBD1. Trimming took 2 bases from V and 3 from J; bases not matched to a gene: 3. The CDR3 runs to 16 residues. The germline gives CDR1 MDHEN, CDR2 SYDVKM. The CDR3 nucleotides read TGTGCCAGCAGTTTACCGGGACAGGGGTACACCGGGGAGCTGTTTTTT. Its protein product is CASSLPGQGYTGELFF.

The count of this clone is one. The rearrangement links TRBV10-3 to TRBJ2-5; the D is unclear. Germline CDR1 reads ENHRY; CDR2 reads SYGVKD. Trimming shortened V by 3 bases and J by 0 bases, and 14 bases separated the two germline ends. This CDR3 spans 16 amino acids. The CDR3 DNA is TGTGCCATCAGTGATGTCCCAATAGAGTACCAAGAGACCCAGTACTTC. Amino acid sequence: CAISDVPIEYQETQYF.

The chain employs TRBV7-9 and TRBJ2-1; 9 bases map to TRBD1. The CDR3 has 15 residues. Germline V CDR1 and CDR2: SEHNR, FQNEAQ (reference sequence). The ends lost 4 bases at V and 8 bases at J; junction bases unmatched: 9. CDR3 loop: CASSSPGQGLHEQFF. The CDR3 DNA sequence: TGTGCCAGCAGCTCTCCGGGACAGGGTCTTCATGAGCAGTTCTTC.

This clone was recorded only once. The V gene is TRBV5-8, the J gene TRBJ2-3; TRBD2 agrees at 8 bases. With 2 bases clipped from V and 4 bases from J, the junction kept 6 bases outside the gene matches. CDR1 and CDR2 (germline): SGHTS, YDEGEE. The CDR3 extends over 15 amino acids. CDR3: CASSFGSGRADTQYF. In DNA form, the CDR3 reads TGTGCCAGCAGCTTTGGGAGCGGGAGAGCAGATACGCAGTATTTT.

This clone was found a few times. The V and J genes are TRBV6-2 or TRBV6-3 and TRBJ1-5; no clear D gene. The germline V gene has CDR1 MNHEY and CDR2 SVGEGT. Deletions cut 2 bases from V and 1 base from J, with 6 bases between. The CDR3 is 14 residues long. In DNA form, the CDR3 reads TGTGCCAGCAGTTACGGAGTGAGCAATCAGCCCCAGCATTTT. Protein sequence: CASSYGVSNQPQHF.

The chain recombines TRBV5-1 with TRBJ2-1; 9 bases line up with TRBD1. This CDR3 contains 14 residues. V shed 4 bases and J 7 bases; nucleotides not matched to a gene: 6. CDR1 SGHRS and CDR2 YFSETQ come from the germline V gene. CDR3 protein: CASSTTTGGNEQFF. The DNA of the CDR3 is TGCGCCAGCAGCACAACGACAGGGGGGAATGAGCAGTTCTTC. Full variable domain (outside the CDR3, taken from reference TRBV5-1 and TRBJ2-1): KAGVTQTPRYLIKTRGQQVTLSCSPISGHRSVSWYQQTPGQGLQFLFEYFSETQRNKGNFPGRFSGRQFSNSRSEMNVSTLELGDSALYLCASSTTTGGNEQFFGPGTRLTVL.

The gene calls are TRBV19 and TRBJ2-1; 9 bases are shared with TRBD2. The CDR3 covers 14 residues. With V trimmed by 7 bases and J by 3 bases, 4 bases remained unmatched. CDR1 and CDR2 (germline): LNHDA, SQIVND (reference sequence). Here the CDR3 reads CASKSSGSYNEQFF. In DNA form, the CDR3 reads TGTGCCAGTAAGAGTAGCGGGAGCTACAATGAGCAGTTCTTC.

The CDR3 is CASSLVGGRYEQYF. The CDR3 coding sequence is TGTGCCAGCAGCTTAGTCGGGGGGCGATACGAGCAGTACTTC. This sequence joins TRBV7-2 and TRBJ2-7, with D possibly being TRBD2 (7 bases). The CDR3 has 14 amino acids. Germline V gives CDR1 SGHTA, CDR2 FQGNSA. Trimming pared 1 base from V and 4 bases from J, leaving 11 bases between.